This T cell receptor beta chain was sequenced during a study of blood T cell repertoires in COVID-19. CDR3 length equals 16 residues. The data were produced by immunoSEQ multiplex PCR, yet TCRdb's version contains in-frame clones alone and is incomplete. The sample consists of about 300,000 clones, 90% of them appearing once. The sample taken for sequencing was PBMCs or T cells enriched from blood (not recorded which). The chain combines TRBV12-2 with TRBJ2-2; the table names TRBD2, a call not compared with the DNA. TRBV12-2 counts as a pseudogene. This TCR was recovered from a woman younger than 30 with acute COVID-19. The CDR3 coding sequence is TGTGCAAGTCGCTTTATGGCGGGAGATGCCACCGGGGAGCTGTTTTTT. Amino acids: CASRFMAGDATGELFF.